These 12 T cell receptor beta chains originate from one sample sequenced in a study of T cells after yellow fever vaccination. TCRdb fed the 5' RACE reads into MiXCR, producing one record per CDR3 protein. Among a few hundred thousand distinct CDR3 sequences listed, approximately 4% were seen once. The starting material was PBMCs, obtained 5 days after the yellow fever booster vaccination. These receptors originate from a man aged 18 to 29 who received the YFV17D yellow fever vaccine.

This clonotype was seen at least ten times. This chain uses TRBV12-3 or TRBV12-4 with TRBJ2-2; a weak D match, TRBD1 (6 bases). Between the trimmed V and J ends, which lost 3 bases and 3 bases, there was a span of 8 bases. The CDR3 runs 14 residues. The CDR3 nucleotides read TGTGCCAGCAGTTTCAGGGGAGACACCGGGGAGCTGTTTTTT. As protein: CASSFRGDTGELFF.

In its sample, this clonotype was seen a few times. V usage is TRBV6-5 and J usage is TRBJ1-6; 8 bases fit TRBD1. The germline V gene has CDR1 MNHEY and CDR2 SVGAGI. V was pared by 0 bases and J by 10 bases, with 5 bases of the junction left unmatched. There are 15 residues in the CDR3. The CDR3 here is CASSYSRDRRSPLHF. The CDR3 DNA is TGTGCCAGCAGTTACTCGAGGGACAGGAGATCACCCCTCCACTTT.

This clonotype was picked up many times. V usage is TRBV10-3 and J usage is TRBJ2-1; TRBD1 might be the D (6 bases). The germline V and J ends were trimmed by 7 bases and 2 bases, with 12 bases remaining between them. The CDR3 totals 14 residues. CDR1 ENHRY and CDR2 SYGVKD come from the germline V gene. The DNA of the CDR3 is TGTGCCATCACCCGGGACACGGCCTACAATGAGCAGTTCTTC. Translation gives CAITRDTAYNEQFF.

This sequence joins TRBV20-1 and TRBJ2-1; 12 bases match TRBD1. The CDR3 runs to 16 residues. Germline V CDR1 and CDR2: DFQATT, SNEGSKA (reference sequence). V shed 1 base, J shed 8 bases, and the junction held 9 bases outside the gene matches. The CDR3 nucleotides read TGCAGTGCTAGAGGGTTGTGGGACAGGGGGCGAGATGAGCAGTTCTTC. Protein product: CSARGLWDRGRDEQFF.

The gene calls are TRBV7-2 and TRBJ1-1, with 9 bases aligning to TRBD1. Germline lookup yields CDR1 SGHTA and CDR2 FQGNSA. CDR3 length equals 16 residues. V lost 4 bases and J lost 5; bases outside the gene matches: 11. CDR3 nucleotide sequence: TGTGCCAGCAGCTCCCGGACAGGGGCTTACCAAACTGAAGCTTTCTTT. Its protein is CASSSRTGAYQTEAFF.

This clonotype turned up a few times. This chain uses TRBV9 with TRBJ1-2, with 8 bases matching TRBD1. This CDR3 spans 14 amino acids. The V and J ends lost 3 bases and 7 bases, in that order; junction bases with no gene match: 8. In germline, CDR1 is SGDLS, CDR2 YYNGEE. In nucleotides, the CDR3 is TGTGCCAGCAGCGGTTCAGGGGGCGCGGGTGGCTACACCTTC. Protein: CASSGSGGAGGYTF.

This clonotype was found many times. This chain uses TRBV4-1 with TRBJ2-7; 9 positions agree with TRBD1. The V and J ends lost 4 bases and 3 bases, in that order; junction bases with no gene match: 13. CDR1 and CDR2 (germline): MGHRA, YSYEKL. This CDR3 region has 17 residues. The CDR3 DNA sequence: TGCGCCAGCAGCCCCCTGAGAAGGACAGGGGATAACTACGAGCAGTACTTC. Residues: CASSPLRRTGDNYEQYF.

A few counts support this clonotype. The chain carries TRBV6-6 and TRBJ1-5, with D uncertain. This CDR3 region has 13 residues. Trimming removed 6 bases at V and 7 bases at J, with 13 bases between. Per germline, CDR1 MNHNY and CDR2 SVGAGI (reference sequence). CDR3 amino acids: CASRKGFSQPQHF. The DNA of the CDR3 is TGTGCCAGCAGAAAAGGGTTTTCGCAGCCCCAGCATTTT.

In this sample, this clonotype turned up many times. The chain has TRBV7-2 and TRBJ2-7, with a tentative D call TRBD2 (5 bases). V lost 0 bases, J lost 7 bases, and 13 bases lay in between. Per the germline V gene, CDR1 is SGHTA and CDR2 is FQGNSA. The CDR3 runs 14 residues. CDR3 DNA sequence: TGTGCCAGCAGCTTAGCTACTAGACCGGGAGAGCAGTACTTC. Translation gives CASSLATRPGEQYF.

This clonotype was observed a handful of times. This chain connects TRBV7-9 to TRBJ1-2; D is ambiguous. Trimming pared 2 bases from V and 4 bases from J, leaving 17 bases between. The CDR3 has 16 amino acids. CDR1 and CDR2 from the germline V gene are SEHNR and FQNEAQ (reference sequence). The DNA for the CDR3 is TGTGCCAGCAGCTTAACCCCTGTGAAGTCTGGCTATGGCTACACCTTC. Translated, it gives CASSLTPVKSGYGYTF.

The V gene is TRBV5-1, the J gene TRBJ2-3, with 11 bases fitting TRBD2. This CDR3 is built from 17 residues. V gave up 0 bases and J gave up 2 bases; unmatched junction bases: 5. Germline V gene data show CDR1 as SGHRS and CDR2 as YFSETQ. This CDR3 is CASSLAATSGVTDTQYF. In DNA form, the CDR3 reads TGCGCCAGCAGCTTGGCCGCGACTAGCGGGGTCACAGATACGCAGTATTTT.

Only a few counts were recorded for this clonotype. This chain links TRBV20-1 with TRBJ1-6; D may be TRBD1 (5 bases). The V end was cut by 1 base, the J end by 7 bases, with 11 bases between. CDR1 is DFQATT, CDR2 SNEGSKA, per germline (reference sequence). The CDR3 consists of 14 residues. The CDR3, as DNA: TGCAGTGCTAGAGTAAGTGGGGGAAATTCACCCCTCCACTTT. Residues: CSARVSGGNSPLHF.